This T cell receptor (beta chain) was captured in a study of shared clonotypes between healthy human individuals. This CDR3 comprises 13 residues. CDR1 and CDR2 from the germline V gene are SGHAT and FQNNGV. The trim removed 5 bases at V and 10 bases at J, leaving 8 bases unmatched. This clone showed up many times. Here immunoSEQ multiplex PCR was the method, and the copy in TCRdb shows in-frame clones only, minus some. The sample yields 90,000 to 120,000 clones, approximately 70% seen once. Sequencing input: memory CD8+ T cells sorted from blood. Sample subset: CD45RO+ cells pooled with CCR7-negative TemRA cells. The sequence was obtained from a woman in her 30s in good health. The chain couples TRBV11-2 to TRBJ2-1, with TRBD2 matching over 7 bases. CDR3 residues: CASSPSLALEQFF. The CDR3, as DNA: TGTGCCAGCAGCCCGTCACTAGCGCTGGAGCAGTTCTTC.